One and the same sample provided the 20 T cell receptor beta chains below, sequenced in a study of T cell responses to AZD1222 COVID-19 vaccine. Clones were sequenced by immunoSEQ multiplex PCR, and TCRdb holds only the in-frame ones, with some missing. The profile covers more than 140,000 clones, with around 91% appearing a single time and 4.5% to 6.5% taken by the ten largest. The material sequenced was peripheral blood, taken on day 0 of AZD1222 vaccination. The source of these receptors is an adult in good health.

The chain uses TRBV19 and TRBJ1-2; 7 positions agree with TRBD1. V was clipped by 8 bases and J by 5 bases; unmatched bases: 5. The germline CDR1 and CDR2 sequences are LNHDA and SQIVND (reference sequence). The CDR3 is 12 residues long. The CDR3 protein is CASEGARYGYTF. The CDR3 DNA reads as TGTGCCAGTGAGGGGGCGCGTTATGGCTACACCTTC.

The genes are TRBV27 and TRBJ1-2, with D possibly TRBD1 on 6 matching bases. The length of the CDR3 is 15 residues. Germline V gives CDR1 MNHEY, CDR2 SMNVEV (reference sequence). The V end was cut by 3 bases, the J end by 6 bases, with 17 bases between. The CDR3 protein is CASSFLMGGGHGYTF. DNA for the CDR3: TGTGCCAGCAGTTTTCTTATGGGGGGGGGCCATGGCTACACCTTC.

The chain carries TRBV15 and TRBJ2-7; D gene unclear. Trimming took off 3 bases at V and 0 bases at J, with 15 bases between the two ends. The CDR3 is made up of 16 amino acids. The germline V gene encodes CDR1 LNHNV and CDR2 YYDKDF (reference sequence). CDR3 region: CATSSHGSSSSYEQYF. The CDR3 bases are TGTGCCACCAGCAGCCACGGGTCTTCGAGCTCCTACGAGCAGTACTTC.

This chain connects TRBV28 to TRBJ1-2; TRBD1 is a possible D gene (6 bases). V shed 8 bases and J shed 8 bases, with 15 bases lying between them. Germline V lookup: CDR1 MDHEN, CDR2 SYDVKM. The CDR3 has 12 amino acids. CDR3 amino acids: CASAQDRGGYTF. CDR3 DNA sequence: TGTGCCAGCGCACAAGATAGGGGGGGCTACACCTTC.

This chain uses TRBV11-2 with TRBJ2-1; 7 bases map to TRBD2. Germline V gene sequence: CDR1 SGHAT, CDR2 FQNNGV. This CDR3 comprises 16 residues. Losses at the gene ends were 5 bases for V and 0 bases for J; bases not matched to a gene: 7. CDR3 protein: CASSLGGTVSYNEQFF. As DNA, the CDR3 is TGTGCCAGCAGCCTGGGAGGGACTGTCTCCTACAATGAGCAGTTCTTC.

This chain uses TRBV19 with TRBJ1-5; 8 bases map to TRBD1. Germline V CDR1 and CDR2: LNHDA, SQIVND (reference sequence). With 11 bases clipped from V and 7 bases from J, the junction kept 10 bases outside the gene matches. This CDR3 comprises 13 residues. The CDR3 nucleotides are TGTGCCTCGTCAGGGGGCGCATGGCAGCCCCAGCATTTT. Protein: CASSGGAWQPQHF.

In DNA form, the CDR3 reads TGTGCCAGCAGCCTTAGTGAATACGAGCAGTACTTC. Its translation is CASSLSEYEQYF. The chain employs TRBV7-8 and TRBJ2-7; D remains unclear. V lost 5 bases and J 4 bases, leaving 9 bases between the germline ends. CDR1 and CDR2 from the germline V gene are SGHVS and FQNEAQ. The CDR3 runs to 12 residues.

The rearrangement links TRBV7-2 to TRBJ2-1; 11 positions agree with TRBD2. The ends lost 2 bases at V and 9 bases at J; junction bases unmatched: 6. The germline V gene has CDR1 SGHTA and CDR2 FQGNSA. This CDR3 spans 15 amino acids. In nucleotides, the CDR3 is TGTGCCAGCAGCTTAAGCTCCGGGACTAGCGGTGAGCAGTTCTTC. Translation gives CASSLSSGTSGEQFF.

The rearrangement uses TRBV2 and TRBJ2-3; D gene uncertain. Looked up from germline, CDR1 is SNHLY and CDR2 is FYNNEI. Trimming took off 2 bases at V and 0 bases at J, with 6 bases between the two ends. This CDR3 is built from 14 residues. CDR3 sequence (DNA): TGTGCCAGCAGTGAATGGGGTAGCACAGATACGCAGTATTTT. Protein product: CASSEWGSTDTQYF.

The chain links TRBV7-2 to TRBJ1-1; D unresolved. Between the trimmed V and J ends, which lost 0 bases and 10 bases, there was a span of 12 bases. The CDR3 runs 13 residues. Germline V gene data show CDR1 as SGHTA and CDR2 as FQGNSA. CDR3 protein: CASSLAMLRRAFF. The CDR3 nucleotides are TGTGCCAGCAGCTTAGCAATGCTAAGGAGAGCTTTCTTT.

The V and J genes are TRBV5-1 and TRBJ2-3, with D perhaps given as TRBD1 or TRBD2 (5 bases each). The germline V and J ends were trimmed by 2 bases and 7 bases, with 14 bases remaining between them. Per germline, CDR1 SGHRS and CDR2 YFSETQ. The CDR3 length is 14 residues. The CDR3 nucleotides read TGCGCCAGCAGCTTTTTAAGAGGGGAAAATACGCAGTATTTT. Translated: CASSFLRGENTQYF.

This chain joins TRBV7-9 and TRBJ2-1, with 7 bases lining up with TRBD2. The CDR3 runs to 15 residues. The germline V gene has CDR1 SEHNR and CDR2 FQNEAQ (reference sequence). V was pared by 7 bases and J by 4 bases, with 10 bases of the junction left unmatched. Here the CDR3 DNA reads TGTGCCAGCACCAAAGCAGCGGGATTATACAATGAGCAGTTCTTC. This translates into CASTKAAGLYNEQFF. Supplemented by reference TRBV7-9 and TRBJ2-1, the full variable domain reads DTGVSQNPRHKITKRGQNVTFRCDPISEHNRLYWYRQTLGQGPEFLTYFQNEAQLEKSRLLSDRFSAERPKGSFSTLEIQRTEQGDSAMYLCASTKAAGLYNEQFFGPGTRLTVL.

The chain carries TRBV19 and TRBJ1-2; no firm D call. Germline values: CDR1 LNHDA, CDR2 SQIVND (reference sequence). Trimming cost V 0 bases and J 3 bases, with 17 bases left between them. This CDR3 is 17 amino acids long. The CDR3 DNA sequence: TGTGCCAGTAGTATAGACCATTCTCTGGCCGGGGACTATGGCTACACCTTC. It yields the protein CASSIDHSLAGDYGYTF.

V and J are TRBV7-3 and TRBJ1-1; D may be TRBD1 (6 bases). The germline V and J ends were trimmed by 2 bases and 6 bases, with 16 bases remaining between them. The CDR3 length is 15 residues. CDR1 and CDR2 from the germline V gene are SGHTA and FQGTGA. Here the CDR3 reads CASSLFPKGGAEAFF. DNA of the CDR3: TGTGCCAGCAGCTTATTCCCGAAAGGGGGAGCTGAAGCTTTCTTT.

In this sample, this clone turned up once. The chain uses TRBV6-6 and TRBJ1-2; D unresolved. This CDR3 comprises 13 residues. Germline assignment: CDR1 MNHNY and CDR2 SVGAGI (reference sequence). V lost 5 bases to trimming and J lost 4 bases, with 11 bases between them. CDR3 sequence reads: CASSGEVSYGYTF. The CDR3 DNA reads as TGTGCCAGCAGTGGGGAAGTCTCCTATGGCTACACCTTC.

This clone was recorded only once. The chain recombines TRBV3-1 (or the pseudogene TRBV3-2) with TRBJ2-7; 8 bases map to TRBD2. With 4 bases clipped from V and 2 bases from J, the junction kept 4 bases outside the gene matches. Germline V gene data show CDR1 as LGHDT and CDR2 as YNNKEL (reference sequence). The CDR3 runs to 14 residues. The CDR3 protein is CASSLRGGTYEQYF. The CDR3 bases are TGTGCCAGCAGCCTACGGGGGGGTACCTACGAGCAGTACTTC.

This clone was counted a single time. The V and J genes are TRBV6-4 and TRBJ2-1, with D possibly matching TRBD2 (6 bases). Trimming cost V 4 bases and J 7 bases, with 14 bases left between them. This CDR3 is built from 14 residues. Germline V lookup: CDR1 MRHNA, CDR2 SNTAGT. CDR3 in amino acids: CASSVTGVQNEQFF. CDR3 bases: TGTGCCAGCAGTGTTACGGGAGTTCAGAATGAGCAGTTCTTC.

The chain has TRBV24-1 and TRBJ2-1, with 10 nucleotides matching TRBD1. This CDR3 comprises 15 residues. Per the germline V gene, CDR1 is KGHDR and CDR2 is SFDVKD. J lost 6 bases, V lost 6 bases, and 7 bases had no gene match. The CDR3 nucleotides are TGTGCCACCAGTTACCCGGGACAGGGGCTCAATGAGCAGTTCTTC. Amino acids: CATSYPGQGLNEQFF.

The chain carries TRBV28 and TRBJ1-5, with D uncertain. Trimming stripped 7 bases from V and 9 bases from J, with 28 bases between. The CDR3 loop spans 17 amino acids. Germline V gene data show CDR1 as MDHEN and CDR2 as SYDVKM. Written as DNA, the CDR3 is TGTGCCAGCATCAGTACACCGGGAGTCCGGGGAATTGCGCCCCAGCATTTT. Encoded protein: CASISTPGVRGIAPQHF.

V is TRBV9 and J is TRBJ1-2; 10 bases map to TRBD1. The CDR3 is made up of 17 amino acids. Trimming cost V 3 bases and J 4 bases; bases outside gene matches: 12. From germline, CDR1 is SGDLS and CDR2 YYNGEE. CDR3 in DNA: TGTGCCAGCAGCGGGACAGGGGGATTAGGCGTCGGCTATGGCTACACCTTC. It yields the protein CASSGTGGLGVGYGYTF.